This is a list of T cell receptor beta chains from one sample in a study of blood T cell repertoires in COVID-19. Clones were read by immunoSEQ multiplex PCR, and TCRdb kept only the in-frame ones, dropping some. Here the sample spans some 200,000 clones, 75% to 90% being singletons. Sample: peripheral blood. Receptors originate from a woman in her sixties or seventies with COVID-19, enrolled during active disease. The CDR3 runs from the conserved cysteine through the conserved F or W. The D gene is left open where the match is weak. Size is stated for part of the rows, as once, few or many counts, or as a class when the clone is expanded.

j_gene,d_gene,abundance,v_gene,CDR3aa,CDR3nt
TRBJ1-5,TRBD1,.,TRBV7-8,CASSGTGDTSVNNQPQHF,TGTGCCAGCAGCGGGACAGGGGATACTAGCGTAAACAATCAGCCCCAGCATTTT
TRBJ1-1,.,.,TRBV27,CASSLKGWGNAEAFF,TGTGCCAGCAGTTTGAAGGGATGGGGCAACGCTGAAGCTTTCTTT
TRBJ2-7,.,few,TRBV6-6,CASRPQGGEQYF,TGTGCCAGCAGGCCACAGGGTGGCGAGCAGTACTTC
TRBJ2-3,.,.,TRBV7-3,CASSPSFRSGTQYF,TGTGCCAGCAGCCCCTCGTTTCGGAGCGGTACGCAGTATTTT
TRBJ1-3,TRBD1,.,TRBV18,CASSPQTGSGNTIYF,TGTGCCAGCTCACCCCAGACAGGGTCTGGAAACACCATATATTTT
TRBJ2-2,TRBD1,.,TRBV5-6,CASSPRDRAAGELFF,TGTGCCAGCAGCCCGAGGGACAGGGCGGCCGGGGAGCTGTTTTTT
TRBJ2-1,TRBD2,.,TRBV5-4,CASSLAITSGNNEQFF,TGTGCCAGCAGCTTGGCCATAACTAGCGGGAATAATGAGCAGTTCTTC
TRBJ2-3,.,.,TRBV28,CASRSGASTDTQYF,TGTGCCAGTCGTAGCGGAGCTAGCACAGATACGCAGTATTTT
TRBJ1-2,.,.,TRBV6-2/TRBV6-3,CASSYSGRNYGYTF,TGTGCCAGCAGTTACTCGGGGAGAAACTATGGCTACACCTTC
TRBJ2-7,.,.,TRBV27,CASSLGRERYEQYF,TGTGCCAGCAGTTTGGGTCGGGAGCGGTACGAGCAGTACTTC
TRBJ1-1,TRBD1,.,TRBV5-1,CASSLQGGGAEAFF,TGCGCCAGCAGCTTACAGGGGGGAGGAGCTGAAGCTTTCTTT
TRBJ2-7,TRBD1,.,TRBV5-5,CASSLGGTGYYEQYF,TGTGCCAGCAGCTTGGGAGGGACAGGGTACTACGAGCAGTACTTC
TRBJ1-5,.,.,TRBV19,CASSVTGVGNQPQHF,TGTGCCAGTAGTGTAACAGGTGTTGGCAATCAGCCCCAGCATTTT
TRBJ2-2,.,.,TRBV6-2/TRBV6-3,CASSGWDRWEAGELFF,TGTGCCAGCAGTGGTTGGGACAGATGGGAGGCCGGGGAGCTGTTTTTT
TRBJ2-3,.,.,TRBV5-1,CASSPDSGYTDTQYF,TGCGCCAGCAGCCCGGATAGCGGATACACAGATACGCAGTATTTT
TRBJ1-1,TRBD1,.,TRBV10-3,CAISEGKTGGFEAFF,TGTGCCATCAGTGAGGGGAAGACAGGGGGCTTTGAAGCTTTCTTT
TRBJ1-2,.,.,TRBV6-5,CAARAYANYGYTF,TGTGCCGCTCGCGCATATGCTAACTATGGCTACACCTTC
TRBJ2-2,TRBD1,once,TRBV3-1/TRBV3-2,CASRPAQGPQIGELFF,TGTGCCAGCAGGCCGGCACAGGGGCCGCAAATCGGGGAGCTGTTTTTT
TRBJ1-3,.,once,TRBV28,CASSLTGTGNTIYF,TGTGCCAGCAGTTTGACAGGAACGGGAAACACCATATATTTT
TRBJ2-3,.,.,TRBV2,CASRLGLSSTDTQYF,TGTGCCAGCAGGCTAGGACTATCGTCGACAGATACGCAGTATTTT
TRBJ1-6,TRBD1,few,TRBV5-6,CASRIGTGVSPLHF,TGTGCCAGCAGGATCGGAACAGGGGTTTCACCCCTCCACTTT
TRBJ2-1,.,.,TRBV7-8,CASSPRRDFSNNEQFF,TGTGCCAGCAGCCCTAGGCGGGACTTTTCGAACAATGAGCAGTTCTTC
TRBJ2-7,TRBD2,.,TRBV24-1,CATSDLPSGSTHEQYF,TGTGCCACCAGTGATTTACCTAGCGGGAGTACCCACGAGCAGTACTTC
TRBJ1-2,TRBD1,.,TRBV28,CASSPGTGSKNYGYTF,TGTGCCAGCAGCCCTGGGACAGGCAGTAAAAACTATGGCTACACCTTC
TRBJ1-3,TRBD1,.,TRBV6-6,CASTVGQGSGNTIYF,TGTGCCAGCACCGTAGGACAGGGCTCTGGAAACACCATATATTTT
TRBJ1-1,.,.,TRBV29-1,CSGNRGDSSEAFF,TGCAGCGGCAACAGAGGTGACAGTTCTGAAGCTTTCTTT
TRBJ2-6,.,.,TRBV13,CASSVTTAGANVLTF,TGTGCCAGCAGCGTCACGACAGCCGGGGCCAACGTCCTGACTTTC
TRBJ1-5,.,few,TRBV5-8,CASSLIEVGQPQHF,TGTGCCAGCAGCTTGATAGAGGTGGGTCAGCCCCAGCATTTT
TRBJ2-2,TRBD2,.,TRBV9,CASSRTSVGTGELFF,TGTGCCAGCAGCAGGACTAGCGTGGGAACCGGGGAGCTGTTTTTT
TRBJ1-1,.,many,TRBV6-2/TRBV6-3,CASSYGGYTEAFF,TGTGCCAGCAGTTACGGAGGTTACACTGAAGCTTTCTTT
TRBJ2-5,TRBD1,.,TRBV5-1,CASSPQGWETQYF,TGCGCCAGCAGCCCACAGGGGTGGGAGACCCAGTACTTC
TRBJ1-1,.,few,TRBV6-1,CASSEFGSSRVDTEAFF,TGTGCCAGCAGTGAATTCGGGTCGAGCCGGGTAGACACTGAAGCTTTCTTT
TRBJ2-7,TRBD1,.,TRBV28,CASSFRTGGHEQYF,TGTGCCAGCAGTTTTCGGACAGGGGGCCACGAGCAGTACTTC
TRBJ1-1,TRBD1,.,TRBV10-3,CAISPTGDGVEAFF,TGTGCCATCAGTCCCACAGGGGACGGGGTTGAAGCTTTCTTT
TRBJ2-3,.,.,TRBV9,CASSATLWIGGGDTQYF,TGTGCCAGCAGCGCAACCTTGTGGATTGGGGGAGGAGATACGCAGTATTTT
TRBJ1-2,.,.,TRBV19,CASTETTTGPRGYTF,TGTGCCAGTACCGAAACGACAACTGGGCCTCGGGGCTACACCTTC
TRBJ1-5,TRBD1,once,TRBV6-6,CASSYSGQVNQPQHF,TGTGCCAGCAGTTACTCCGGACAGGTCAATCAGCCCCAGCATTTT
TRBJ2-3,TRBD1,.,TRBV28,CASSPGTASTDTQYF,TGTGCCAGCAGCCCTGGGACAGCTAGCACAGATACGCAGTATTTT
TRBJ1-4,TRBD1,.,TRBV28,CASSFRQGINEKLFF,TGTGCCAGCAGCTTTCGACAGGGAATTAATGAAAAACTGTTTTTT
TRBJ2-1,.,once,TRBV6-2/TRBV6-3,CASSYGQRLYNEQFF,TGTGCCAGCAGTTACGGCCAACGACTCTACAATGAGCAGTTCTTC
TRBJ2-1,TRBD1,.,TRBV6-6,CASSPWGGTGAEGEQFF,TGTGCCAGCAGTCCGTGGGGCGGGACAGGGGCAGAGGGTGAGCAGTTCTTC
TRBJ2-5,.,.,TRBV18,CASSFDREAETQYF,TGTGCCAGCTCATTCGACAGGGAGGCAGAGACCCAGTACTTC
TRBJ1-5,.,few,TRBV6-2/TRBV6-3,CASSYTGRSPQPQHF,TGTGCCAGCAGTTACACCGGTCGTAGCCCTCAGCCCCAGCATTTT
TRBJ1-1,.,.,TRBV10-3,CAISEGGEKEAFF,TGTGCCATCAGTGAAGGGGGGGAGAAAGAAGCTTTCTTT
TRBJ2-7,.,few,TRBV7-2,CASSFDIGLYEQYF,TGTGCCAGCAGCTTCGACATAGGACTTTACGAGCAGTACTTC